The 19 T cell receptor beta chains reported below all come from one sample, sequenced in a study of CD8+ T cells in alopecia areata listed by TCRdb under 2018. The receptor library was made with the immunoSEQ multiplex PCR assay. RNA was extracted from all samples and reverse transcribed into cDNA, which served as template for TCR sequencing. The source is immuneACCESS, and TCRdb retained only in-frame sequences with V and J called. Part of the clones is not carried over; for the studies checked, unresolved V genes explain less than half of this, and the remainder is unexplained. Across this sample there are about 190,000 clones, with about 60% seen only once. The ten largest clones take up approximately 0.63% of the sample. What this sample's time point label stands for: roughly 27 days on oral tofacitinib. In the paper's terms, the treatment or condition label means: oral pan-JAK inhibitor, 5-10 mg twice daily.

The input for sequencing was CD4+ T cells sorted from blood, taken at week 4, from a patient treated with tofacitinib. The source of these receptors is a human donor with alopecia areata.

V gene TRBV29-1 combines with J gene TRBJ2-1, with 7 bases fitting TRBD2. CDR3 length: 13 amino acids. Germline loops: CDR1 SQVTM, CDR2 ANQGSEA. V lost 5 bases, J lost 2 bases, and 3 bases stayed unmatched. The CDR3 DNA follows: TGCAGCGTTCCGGGAGGCCCCTACAATGAGCAGTTCTTC. This sequence encodes CSVPGGPYNEQFF.

The rearrangement joins TRBV30 to TRBJ1-4, with 10 nucleotides matching TRBD1. CDR3 length equals 15 residues. CDR1 is GTSNPN and CDR2 is SVGIG in the germline V gene (reference sequence). With V trimmed by 5 bases and J by 11 bases, 14 bases remained unmatched. CDR3: CAWGSVDRGHKKLFF. CDR3 sequence (DNA): TGTGCCTGGGGCTCTGTAGACAGGGGGCACAAGAAACTGTTTTTT.

CDR3 residues: CASSLLRGAPNTEAFF. As DNA, the CDR3 is TGTGCCAGCAGTTTATTGAGGGGGGCCCCGAACACTGAAGCTTTCTTT. The chain uses TRBV27 and TRBJ1-1; a weak D match, TRBD1 (6 bases). The germline gives CDR1 MNHEY, CDR2 SMNVEV (reference sequence). The V end lost 1 base, the J end lost 1 base, and 13 bases lay between the germline ends. CDR3 length: 16 amino acids.

This clone was counted only a few times. The chain combines TRBV10-2 with TRBJ2-6, with 8 bases fitting TRBD2. J lost 2 bases, V lost 3 bases, and 9 bases had no gene match. The CDR3 is made up of 18 amino acids. Germline V lookup: CDR1 WSHSY, CDR2 SAAADI. CDR3 coding DNA: TGCGCCAGCAGTGACTCTCGCGGGGGGACCCCTGGGGCCAACGTCCTGACTTTC. This encodes CASSDSRGGTPGANVLTF.

This chain joins TRBV29-1 and TRBJ2-3, with D hard to call. The germline V gene has CDR1 SQVTM and CDR2 ANQGSEA. V was clipped by 7 bases and J by 6 bases, with 20 bases between them. The CDR3 covers 14 residues. The CDR3 sequence: CSGPGATGPDTQYF. As DNA, the CDR3 is TGCAGCGGGCCCGGCGCCACCGGCCCGGATACGCAGTATTTT.

The CDR3 here is CAWSIRQESHEQYF. In nucleotides, the CDR3 is TGTGCCTGGAGTATAAGACAGGAGTCCCACGAGCAGTACTTC. The rearrangement links TRBV30 to TRBJ2-7, with a weak D call TRBD1 (6 bases). Trimming took off 2 bases at V and 5 bases at J, with 16 bases between the two ends. CDR1 is GTSNPN and CDR2 is SVGIG in the germline V gene (reference sequence). CDR3 size: 14 residues.

This chain joins TRBV29-1 and TRBJ2-7; 9 nucleotides match TRBD2. Germline V gives CDR1 SQVTM, CDR2 ANQGSEA. The V and J ends lost 6 bases and 5 bases, in that order; junction bases with no gene match: 5. The CDR3 runs 12 residues. This CDR3 is CSVRPSGDEQYF. The CDR3 DNA follows: TGCAGCGTCCGGCCTAGCGGGGACGAGCAGTACTTC.

The V gene is TRBV7-2, the J gene TRBJ2-1; D is undetermined. V was cut by 1 base and J by 0 bases, with 7 bases left in between. CDR1 and CDR2 (germline): SGHTA, FQGNSA. CDR3 length equals 15 residues. The CDR3 nucleotides are TGTGCCAGCAGCTTAGACCCTAGCTCCTACAATGAGCAGTTCTTC. It translates to CASSLDPSSYNEQFF.

The chain recombines TRBV10-3 with TRBJ1-5; 7 nucleotides match TRBD1. The CDR3 sequence is 16 residues long. The V and J ends lost 10 bases and 6 bases, in that order; junction bases with no gene match: 18. Germline V gene data show CDR1 as ENHRY and CDR2 as SYGVKD. In DNA, the CDR3 is TGTGCCAGCGGAGCGCACTGGACAGGCGGTCCTCAGCCCCAGCATTTT. Residues: CASGAHWTGGPQPQHF.

The chain has TRBV7-9 and TRBJ2-7; 7 nucleotides align to TRBD1. CDR3 size: 13 residues. The V segment lost 2 bases and the J segment 8 bases; nucleotides outside the gene matches: 6. CDR1 is SEHNR and CDR2 is FQNEAQ in the germline V gene (reference sequence). This CDR3 is CASSLKGTAKQYF. The CDR3 nucleotides are TGTGCCAGCAGCTTAAAAGGGACAGCAAAGCAGTACTTC. Full variable domain (outside the CDR3, taken from reference TRBV7-9 and TRBJ2-7): DTGVSQNPRHKITKRGQNVTFRCDPISEHNRLYWYRQTLGQGPEFLTYFQNEAQLEKSRLLSDRFSAERPKGSFSTLEIQRTEQGDSAMYLCASSLKGTAKQYFGPGTRLTVT.

The chain is built from TRBV4-2 and TRBJ1-1, with D uncertain. This CDR3 region has 15 residues. Deletions cut 0 bases from V and 5 bases from J, with 13 bases between. Germline CDR1 and CDR2: LGHNA and YNFKEQ. CDR3 bases: TGTGCCAGCAGCCAAGATGGAGGGAGAAGTACTGAAGCTTTCTTT. As protein: CASSQDGGRSTEAFF.

The gene calls are TRBV27 and TRBJ1-5; no clear D gene. V was clipped by 2 bases and J by 0 bases, with 5 bases between them. Looked up from germline, CDR1 is MNHEY and CDR2 is SMNVEV (reference sequence). CDR3 length equals 14 residues. CDR3 residues: CASSLAYSNQPQHF. CDR3 DNA sequence: TGTGCCAGCAGTTTAGCGTATAGCAATCAGCCCCAGCATTTT.

This clone has more than one count but fewer than ten. For the CDR3, the DNA is TGTGCCAGCAGTTTAAGAAGGGGCGGTGGGCAGTTCTTC. It yields the protein CASSLRRGGGQFF. V usage is TRBV27 and J usage is TRBJ2-1; D is perhaps TRBD1 (5 bases). Trimming removed 2 bases at V and 12 bases at J, with 14 bases between. The CDR3 is made up of 13 amino acids. Germline loops: CDR1 MNHEY, CDR2 SMNVEV (reference sequence).

The chain employs TRBV7-9 and TRBJ2-1, with D hard to call. Germline V lookup: CDR1 SEHNR, CDR2 FQNEAQ (reference sequence). V was pared by 4 bases and J by 7 bases, with 17 bases between. The length of the CDR3 is 15 residues. CDR3 nucleotides: TGTGCCAGCAGCTCCCCCGGCGGCCAGTGGAATGAGCAGTTCTTC. Its protein is CASSSPGGQWNEQFF.

The chain has TRBV7-3 and TRBJ2-1, with D uncertain. Germline CDR1 is SGHTA and CDR2 is FQGTGA. V lost 0 bases to trimming and J lost 7 bases, with 13 bases between them. The CDR3 has 15 amino acids. CDR3 amino acids: CASSLTLVRSNEQFF. The CDR3, as DNA: TGTGCCAGCAGCTTAACCCTAGTAAGGTCAAATGAGCAGTTCTTC.

This chain joins TRBV9 and TRBJ1-5; D remains unclear. The CDR3 runs to 15 residues. Trimming took 0 bases from V and 1 from J, leaving 8 bases between them. Germline CDR1 reads SGDLS; CDR2 reads YYNGEE. The CDR3 is CASSVGHASNQPQHF. CDR3 DNA: TGTGCCAGCAGCGTAGGACACGCGAGCAATCAGCCCCAGCATTTT.

This clone has only one observation. The rearrangement links TRBV15 to TRBJ2-5; D is ambiguous. The tail of the sequence fits TRBJ2-7 better, so the J call may be wrong. Germline V gives CDR1 LNHNV, CDR2 YYDKDF (reference sequence). The CDR3 is 14 residues long. The CDR3 spells CATSRGGAMYEQYF. The CDR3 nucleotides are TGTGCCACCAGCAGAGGAGGAGCCATGTACGAGCAGTACTTC.

This clone was counted a few times. This chain connects TRBV29-1 to TRBJ2-2, with TRBD2 matching 7 bases. The junction had 7 bases not matched to a gene; V was cut back by 1 base and J by 2 bases. CDR3 length: 16 residues. The germline V gene encodes CDR1 SQVTM and CDR2 ANQGSEA. As DNA, the CDR3 is TGCAGCGTTGAAGGTCTACCGGGGGGAAACACCGGGGAGCTGTTTTTT. Protein: CSVEGLPGGNTGELFF.

The chain links TRBV6-5 to TRBJ2-5; D gene ambiguous. The CDR3 has 13 residues. Per germline, CDR1 MNHEY and CDR2 SVGAGI. V was pared by 6 bases and J by 5 bases, with 13 bases between. CDR3 DNA sequence: TGTGCCAGCAGGCGAAGAAAGTTGGAGACCCAGTACTTC. This sequence encodes CASRRRKLETQYF.